A single sample gave rise to the 29 T cell receptor beta chains below, sequenced in a study of blood T cell repertoires in COVID-19. The repertoire was sequenced with immunoSEQ multiplex PCR; TCRdb's copy has only in-frame clones and lacks some. Seen here are about 410,000 clones, around 89% observed once, and the top ten hold approximately 1.5%. Sequencing input: peripheral blood. The receptors stem from a woman in her 40s with COVID-19, enrolled during active disease.

The CDR3 DNA sequence: TGCGCCAGCAGCTTCCAGACCGGAGACAATGAGCAGTTCTTC. Its protein is CASSFQTGDNEQFF. The J gene is TRBJ2-1, the V gene TRBV5-1, with no clear D. CDR1 and CDR2 from the germline V gene are SGHRS and YFSETQ. The CDR3 has 14 amino acids. Trimming took 2 bases from V and 5 from J, leaving 11 bases between them.

The chain combines TRBV3-1 (or the pseudogene TRBV3-2) with TRBJ1-2; possibly TRBD1 for D (6 bases). From germline, CDR1 is LGHDT and CDR2 YNNKEL (reference sequence). V was trimmed by 0 bases and J by 4 bases, leaving 12 bases between them. This CDR3 has 15 amino acids. The CDR3 nucleotides are TGTGCCAGCAGCCAAGATGTTGGGGGCTTCTATGGCTACACCTTC. Translated, it gives CASSQDVGGFYGYTF.

The V gene is TRBV7-6, the J gene TRBJ2-3; 8 bases fit TRBD2. Germline V gene sequence: CDR1 SGHVS, CDR2 FNYEAQ. The junction had 9 bases not matched to a gene; V was cut back by 4 bases and J by 3 bases. The CDR3 contains 16 residues. CDR3 sequence (DNA): TGTGCCAGCAGCTCCTCCGGGGGCGGGGGGACAGATACGCAGTATTTT. This sequence encodes CASSSSGGGGTDTQYF.

This sequence joins TRBV6-2 or TRBV6-3 and TRBJ1-2; D may be TRBD1 (6 bases). The CDR3 runs to 15 residues. In germline, CDR1 is MNHEY, CDR2 SVGEGT. V was pared by 0 bases and J by 8 bases, with 16 bases between. CDR3 sequence: CASSYSRRQGYGYTF. The DNA for the CDR3 is TGTGCCAGCAGTTACTCCCGGCGCCAGGGGTACGGCTACACCTTC.

J is TRBJ2-7 and V is TRBV4-3; 9 bases line up with TRBD2. V was clipped by 3 bases and J by 5 bases; unmatched bases: 17. Germline values: CDR1 LGHNA, CDR2 YSLEER. The CDR3 runs to 18 residues. CDR3 loop: CASSHLRGPAGGLDEQYF. The CDR3 coding sequence is TGCGCCAGCAGCCATCTTAGGGGGCCCGCGGGAGGGTTGGACGAGCAGTACTTC.

J is TRBJ1-5 and V is TRBV24-1; 7 positions agree with TRBD1. Germline V lookup: CDR1 KGHDR, CDR2 SFDVKD. The CDR3 consists of 14 residues. The V and J ends lost 4 bases and 3 bases, in that order; junction bases with no gene match: 2. CDR3 amino acids: CATSERGHNQPQHF. CDR3 sequence (DNA): TGTGCCACCAGTGAGAGGGGGCACAATCAGCCCCAGCATTTT.

The chain carries TRBV30 and TRBJ1-4; 10 bases are shared with TRBD1. The J segment lost 5 bases and the V segment lost 2 bases, leaving 5 bases of the junction unmatched. The CDR3 loop spans 15 amino acids. In germline, CDR1 is GTSNPN, CDR2 SVGIG (reference sequence). This CDR3 reads CAWSTRTGGNEKLFF. The CDR3 bases are TGTGCCTGGAGTACCCGGACAGGGGGAAATGAAAAACTGTTTTTT.

This sequence joins TRBV7-3 and TRBJ1-2, with 7 bases that match TRBD1. The CDR3 has 14 amino acids. Germline V CDR1 and CDR2: SGHTA, FQGTGA. V shed 1 base, J shed 6 bases, and the junction held 5 bases outside the gene matches. CDR3 amino acids: CASSLNRGTDGYTF. The CDR3 DNA sequence: TGTGCCAGCAGCTTAAACAGGGGAACGGATGGCTACACCTTC.

The chain recombines TRBV5-6 with TRBJ2-5; D is undetermined. This CDR3 is 14 amino acids long. CDR1 and CDR2 (germline): SGHDT, YYEEEE. Trimming cost V 1 base and J 5 bases, with 12 bases left between them. The CDR3 bases are TGTGCCAGCAGCTTGTTTATAATCGGGGAGACCCAGTACTTC. Its translation: CASSLFIIGETQYF.

The V gene is TRBV2, the J gene TRBJ2-2, with TRBD1 identical over 10 bases. The V gene's germline CDR1 is SNHLY and CDR2 FYNNEI. This CDR3 has 16 amino acids. J gave up 3 bases and V 6 bases, and 7 bases lay outside the gene matches. DNA for the CDR3: TGTGCCAGCAGGGCACCGGGACAGGGGTACACCGGGGAGCTGTTTTTT. This translates into CASRAPGQGYTGELFF.

This sequence joins TRBV11-2 and TRBJ2-5, with 11 bases aligning to TRBD2. J lost 7 bases, V lost 3 bases, and 4 bases had no gene match. Per germline, CDR1 SGHAT and CDR2 FQNNGV. The CDR3 loop spans 14 amino acids. The CDR3: CASSFGTSGGTQYF. CDR3 in DNA: TGTGCCAGCAGCTTTGGAACTAGCGGGGGGACCCAGTACTTC.

V and J are TRBV18 and TRBJ2-4, with TRBD1 identical over 9 bases. Germline-derived CDR1 and CDR2 are KGHSH and LQKENI. The ends lost 0 bases at V and 3 bases at J; junction bases unmatched: 9. CDR3 length equals 18 residues. The DNA of the CDR3 is TGTGCCAGCTCACCACCGAATACAGGGGGCGCCCACAAAAACATTCAGTACTTC. Residues: CASSPPNTGGAHKNIQYF.

The V and J genes are TRBV10-3 and TRBJ2-5; 7 nucleotides line up with TRBD1. The CDR3 is made up of 14 amino acids. Germline lookup yields CDR1 ENHRY and CDR2 SYGVKD. V was pared by 4 bases and J by 2 bases, with 4 bases of the junction left unmatched. The CDR3 here is CAISARGQQETQYF. The CDR3 DNA reads TGTGCCATCAGTGCACGGGGACAGCAAGAGACCCAGTACTTC.

The chain uses TRBV5-4 and TRBJ2-5, with unresolved D. This CDR3 region has 15 residues. The V gene lost 2 bases and the J gene lost 1 base, with 12 bases spanning the gap. Germline-derived CDR1 and CDR2 are SGHNT and YYREEE (reference sequence). The CDR3 loop is CASSFPLGSQETQYF. The CDR3 DNA sequence: TGTGCCAGCAGCTTTCCCCTGGGCAGCCAAGAGACCCAGTACTTC.

This sequence joins TRBV18 and TRBJ1-4, with 7 positions matching TRBD1. Trimming at V came to 3 bases and at J to 6 bases, leaving 13 bases not matched to a gene. The V gene's germline CDR1 is KGHSH and CDR2 LQKENI. The CDR3 contains 17 residues. The CDR3 coding sequence is TGTGCCAGCTCACCCTCGATTGGGACAGTTTCCGATGAAAAACTGTTTTTT. Amino acid sequence: CASSPSIGTVSDEKLFF.

The genes are TRBV28 and TRBJ1-2, with 8 positions matching TRBD1. The V gene's germline CDR1 is MDHEN and CDR2 SYDVKM. V dropped 6 bases and J dropped 8; count of bases not matched to a gene: 11. This CDR3 contains 14 residues. Here the CDR3 DNA reads TGTGCCAGCAGGGGACAGGCGGTTGGTGGGGGCTACACCTTC. This encodes CASRGQAVGGGYTF.

The V gene is TRBV6-2 or TRBV6-3, the J gene TRBJ2-3; tentatively, D is TRBD1 (8 bases). Trimming removed 0 bases at V and 3 bases at J, with 19 bases between. CDR1 MNHEY and CDR2 SVGEGT come from the germline V gene. The CDR3 spans 18 residues. CDR3 in amino acids: CASSYSRQGRGSTDTQYF. The CDR3 bases are TGTGCCAGCAGTTACTCGAGACAGGGGCGGGGGAGTACAGATACGCAGTATTTT.

The chain recombines TRBV27 with TRBJ1-5, with D uncertain. Looked up from germline, CDR1 is MNHEY and CDR2 is SMNVEV (reference sequence). The germline V and J ends were trimmed by 1 base and 6 bases, with 7 bases remaining between them. CDR3 length equals 13 residues. As DNA, the CDR3 is TGTGCCAGCAGTTTATTGTGGGCTCAGCCCCAGCATTTT. Translating it yields CASSLLWAQPQHF.

J is TRBJ2-1 and V is TRBV3-1 (or the pseudogene TRBV3-2), with 8 bases matching TRBD2. V trimming: 2 bases; J trimming: 5 bases; junction bases outside the gene matches: 14. This CDR3 contains 18 residues. Germline CDR1 and CDR2: LGHDT and YNNKEL (reference sequence). The CDR3 spells CASSQKSGAGVNHNEQFF. The CDR3 nucleotides read TGTGCCAGCAGCCAAAAATCGGGAGCGGGGGTGAACCACAATGAGCAGTTCTTC.

The rearrangement uses TRBV28 and TRBJ2-7, with D possibly TRBD1 on 5 matching bases. The CDR3 has 13 residues. Per the germline V gene, CDR1 is MDHEN and CDR2 is SYDVKM. The V end lost 3 bases, the J end lost 3 bases, and 9 bases lay between the germline ends. CDR3 DNA: TGTGCCAGCAGTTTGAAGGGGCTCTACGAGCAGTACTTC. This sequence encodes CASSLKGLYEQYF.

A few counts support this clone. CDR3 sequence: CASSLSNRGAPRSFYEQYF. The CDR3, as DNA: TGTGCCAGCAGTTTATCAAACCGGGGGGCGCCTCGTTCGTTTTACGAGCAGTACTTC. V gene TRBV28 combines with J gene TRBJ2-7; D might be TRBD2 (7 bases). Per the germline V gene, CDR1 is MDHEN and CDR2 is SYDVKM. The ends were cut back, 1 base at V and 4 bases at J, with 26 bases in the middle. The length of the CDR3 is 19 residues. Looking up the rest from reference TRBV28 and TRBJ2-7 gives the full variable domain: DVKVTQSSRYLVKRTGEKVFLECVQDMDHENMFWYRQDPGLGLRLIYFSYDVKMKEKGDIPEGYSVSREKKERFSLILESASTNQTSMYLCASSLSNRGAPRSFYEQYFGPGTRLTVT.

The J gene is TRBJ2-2, the V gene TRBV7-2; D is uncertain. Germline CDR1 is SGHTA and CDR2 is FQGNSA. The CDR3 has 13 residues. The germline V and J ends were trimmed by 5 bases and 6 bases, with 10 bases remaining between them. CDR3 region: CASSPRIAGELFF. The CDR3 DNA reads TGTGCCAGCAGCCCCCGTATTGCCGGGGAGCTGTTTTTT.

The V call is TRBV28, the J call TRBJ1-4; tentatively, D is TRBD1 (5 bases). The CDR3 contains 16 residues. CDR1 and CDR2 (germline): MDHEN, SYDVKM. Trimming took off 10 bases at V and 6 bases at J, with 24 bases between the two ends. The CDR3 loop is CATNQPGRDGDEKLFF. The CDR3 nucleotides are TGTGCCACTAACCAACCCGGGAGGGACGGGGATGAAAAACTGTTTTTT.

The chain has TRBV2 and TRBJ2-4; TRBD2 agrees at 8 bases. The CDR3 is 16 amino acids. J gave up 6 bases and V 2 bases, and 9 bases lay outside the gene matches. Germline CDR1 is SNHLY and CDR2 is FYNNEI. In nucleotides, the CDR3 is TGTGCCAGCAGTGAACCAACGGGGGGGCCCGGAAACATTCAGTACTTC. Amino acids: CASSEPTGGPGNIQYF.

V usage is TRBV5-6 and J usage is TRBJ2-1, with TRBD2 matching over 9 bases. V lost 0 bases, J lost 8 bases, and 18 bases stayed unmatched. The length of the CDR3 is 19 residues. The germline V gene encodes CDR1 SGHDT and CDR2 YYEEEE. CDR3 in amino acids: CASSLAGAFFSGSFYEQFF. The CDR3, as DNA: TGTGCCAGCAGCTTGGCCGGGGCCTTTTTTAGCGGGAGTTTCTATGAGCAGTTCTTC.

The rearrangement joins TRBV28 to TRBJ2-2, with a possible D match to TRBD1 (6 bases). Trimming stripped 6 bases from V and 4 bases from J, with 15 bases between. The CDR3 loop spans 15 amino acids. Germline CDR1 and CDR2: MDHEN and SYDVKM. The CDR3 loop is CASSPPTGRTGELFF. In DNA, the CDR3 is TGTGCCAGCAGCCCGCCGACAGGACGCACCGGGGAGCTGTTTTTT.

The chain is built from TRBV10-3 and TRBJ1-3, with D unclear. V lost 1 base to trimming and J lost 4 bases, with 5 bases between them. Looked up from germline, CDR1 is ENHRY and CDR2 is SYGVKD. The CDR3 runs to 13 residues. CDR3 protein: CAISELAGNTIYF. Written as DNA, the CDR3 is TGTGCCATCAGTGAGTTAGCAGGAAACACCATATATTTT.

The chain has TRBV24-1 and TRBJ1-2, with D unclear. The length of the CDR3 is 16 residues. The germline V and J ends were trimmed by 0 bases and 4 bases, with 14 bases remaining between them. Looked up from germline, CDR1 is KGHDR and CDR2 is SFDVKD. CDR3 in amino acids: CATSDLDSSGFYGYTF. The CDR3 nucleotides are TGTGCCACCAGTGATTTGGATTCTTCCGGGTTCTATGGCTACACCTTC.

The chain has TRBV6-6 and TRBJ1-5, with D unclear. From germline, CDR1 is MNHNY and CDR2 SVGAGI (reference sequence). Trimming stripped 7 bases from V and 6 bases from J, with 4 bases between. The CDR3 runs to 10 residues. CDR3 protein: CASIAQPQHF. Here the CDR3 DNA reads TGTGCCAGCATAGCTCAGCCCCAGCATTTT.